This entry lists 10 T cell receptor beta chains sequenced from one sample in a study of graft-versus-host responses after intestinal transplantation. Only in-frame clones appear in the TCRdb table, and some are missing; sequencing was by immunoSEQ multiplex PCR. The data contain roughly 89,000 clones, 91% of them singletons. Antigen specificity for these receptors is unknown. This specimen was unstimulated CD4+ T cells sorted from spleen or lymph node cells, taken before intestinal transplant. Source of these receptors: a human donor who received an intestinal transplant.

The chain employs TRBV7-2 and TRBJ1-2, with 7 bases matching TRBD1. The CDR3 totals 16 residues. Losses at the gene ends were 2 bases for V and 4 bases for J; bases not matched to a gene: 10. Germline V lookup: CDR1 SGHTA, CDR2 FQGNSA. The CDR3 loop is CASSLSTGEKGYGYTF. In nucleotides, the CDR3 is TGTGCCAGCAGCTTAAGTACAGGGGAGAAAGGCTATGGCTACACCTTC. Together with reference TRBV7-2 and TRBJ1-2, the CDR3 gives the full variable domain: GAGVSQSPSNKVTEKGKDVELRCDPISGHTALYWYRQSLGQGLEFLIYFQGNSAPDKSGLPSDRFSAERTGGSVSTLTIQRTQQEDSAVYLCASSLSTGEKGYGYTFGSGTRLTVV.

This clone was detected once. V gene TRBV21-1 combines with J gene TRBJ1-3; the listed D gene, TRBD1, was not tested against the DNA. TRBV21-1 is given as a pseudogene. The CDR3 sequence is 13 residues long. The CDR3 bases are TGTGCCAGCAGAAGCAGGGATCGAAACACCATATATTTT. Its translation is CASRSRDRNTIYF.

This CDR3 reads CSVEDRGAHNEQFF. The CDR3 region has the DNA TGCAGCGTTGAAGACAGGGGGGCCCACAATGAGCAGTTCTTC. The chain uses TRBV29-1 and TRBJ2-1, with a tentative D call TRBD1 (7 bases). Germline V lookup: CDR1 SQVTM, CDR2 ANQGSEA. This CDR3 has 14 residues. V lost 0 bases, J lost 5 bases, and 11 bases lay in between.

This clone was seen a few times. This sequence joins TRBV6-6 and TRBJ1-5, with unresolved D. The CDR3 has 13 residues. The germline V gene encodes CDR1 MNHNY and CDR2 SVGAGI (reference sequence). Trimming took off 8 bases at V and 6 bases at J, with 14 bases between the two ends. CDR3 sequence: CASSRLVGQPQHF. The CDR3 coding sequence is TGTGCCAGCTCTCGTTTAGTTGGTCAGCCCCAGCATTTT.

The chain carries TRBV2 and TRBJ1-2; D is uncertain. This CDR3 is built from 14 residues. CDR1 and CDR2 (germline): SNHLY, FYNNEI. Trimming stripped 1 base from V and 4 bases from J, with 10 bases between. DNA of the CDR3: TGTGCCAGCAGTGAAGGTCCTTGGAGCTATGGCTACACCTTC. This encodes CASSEGPWSYGYTF.

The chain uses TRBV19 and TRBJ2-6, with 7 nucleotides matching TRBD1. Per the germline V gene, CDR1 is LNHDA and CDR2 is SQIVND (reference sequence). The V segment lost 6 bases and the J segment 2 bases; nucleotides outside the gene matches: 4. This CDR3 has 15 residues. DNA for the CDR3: TGTGCCAGTAGCCCTCAGGGGGCTGGGGCCAACGTCCTGACTTTC. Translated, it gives CASSPQGAGANVLTF.

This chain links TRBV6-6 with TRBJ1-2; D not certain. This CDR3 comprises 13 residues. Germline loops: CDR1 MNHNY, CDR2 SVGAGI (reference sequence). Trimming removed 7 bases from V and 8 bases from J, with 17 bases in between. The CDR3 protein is CASNQVEVGGYTF. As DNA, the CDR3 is TGTGCCAGCAATCAGGTTGAAGTTGGGGGCTACACCTTC.

CDR3 amino acids: CASRGSSYNEQFF. Here the CDR3 DNA reads TGTGCCAGCCGGGGGAGCTCCTACAATGAGCAGTTCTTC. J is TRBJ2-1 and V is TRBV6-6; maybe TRBD2 (6 bases). Germline V gene lookup returns CDR1 MNHNY and CDR2 SVGAGI (reference sequence). This CDR3 comprises 13 residues. Between the trimmed V and J ends, which lost 8 bases and 0 bases, there was a span of 8 bases.

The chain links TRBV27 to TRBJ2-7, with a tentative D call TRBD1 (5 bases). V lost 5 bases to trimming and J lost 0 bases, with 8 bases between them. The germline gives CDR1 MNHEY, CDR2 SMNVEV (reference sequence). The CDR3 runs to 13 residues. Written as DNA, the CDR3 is TGTGCCAGCAGTCCAGGGAACTCCTACGAGCAGTACTTC. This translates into CASSPGNSYEQYF.

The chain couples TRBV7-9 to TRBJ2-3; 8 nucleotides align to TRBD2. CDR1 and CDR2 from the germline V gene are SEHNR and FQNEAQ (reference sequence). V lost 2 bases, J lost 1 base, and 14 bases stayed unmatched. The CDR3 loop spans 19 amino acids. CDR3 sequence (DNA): TGTGCCAGCAGCTTAAATCTCGGCCGGGGGGGAGGGGGCACAGATACGCAGTATTTT. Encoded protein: CASSLNLGRGGGGTDTQYF.